The present TCR beta chain was sequenced within a study of blood T cell repertoires in COVID-19 (dated by TCRdb to 2019 to 2021). For the wider study: Collaborator samples came from the United States, Italy and Spain and covered acute and convalescent phases of COVID-19. The sample metadata nearly always contained a de-identified subject ID, COVID-19 status, age in years and sex. The repertoires were released in a freely available public database intended as a resource for research on the immune response to SARS-CoV-2. The samples were drawn from two sources: the first 160 participants of the ongoing ImmuneRACE study, and over 950 subjects contributed by 6 global collaborators. Where HLA class I and class II types were available, the types were taken from metadata supplied by the sample provider, not from assay-based typing. Subjects who had been exposed to COVID-19, were actively infected with it, or had recovered from it provided the deeply sampled blood TCRbeta repertoires that made up the dataset. The material from the prospective study consisted of cDNA or gDNA derived from T cells, B-cell-depleted T cells, or PBMCs.

At one collaborating source in Seattle, patients were enrolled during active infection and were followed longitudinally through the course of disease. Collaborating institutions collected whole blood in K2EDTA tubes following their own protocols. For TCRbeta analysis, collaborators shipped samples as frozen whole blood, isolated PBMCs, or DNA extracted from either of those sample types. To note about this clone: There is no known antigen for this receptor. Base qualities were left out, and no much larger clone turns up one base away.

Overall results and qualifications from the work: Clinical and demographic metadata were provided uncurated, with the amount varying by source and participant.

The germline V gene (reference sequence) specifies MNHEY as CDR1 and SMNVEV as CDR2. Spanning cysteine to phenylalanine, the CDR3 consists of 15 amino acids. Only the CDR3 part of the read is kept: 45 bases, read in frame from the first base. Trimmed from V: 0 bases; trimmed from J: 8 bases; junction bases lacking a gene match: 3. TCRbeta CDR3 regions were amplified from genomic DNA using the immunoSEQ Assay, a bias-controlled multiplex PCR. In the authors' own workflow: Nucleated cell counts per sample were estimated from amplification of reference gene primers within the assay. To quantify the absolute abundance of each unique TCRbeta CDR3 rearrangement, sequence reads were collapsed and filtered. For each sample, productive Simpson clonality was calculated by taking the square root of Simpson's diversity index across productive rearrangements. Held by TCRdb, this immuneACCESS table contains in-frame sequences only and omits some clones. Under half of the omission traces to an unresolved V gene where checked; the cause of the rest is unknown. Clone size and V and J calls were adopted from that table, with D and trimming inferred from the DNA. The sample table records fewer than 350,000 clones; around 90% of these occur just once. Roughly 6.8% of the sample is in the top ten clones.

The sequenced sample was peripheral blood. This TCR came from a woman aged 25 to 39 with COVID-19, enrolled during active disease. This sequence uses TRBV27 and TRBJ1-4, with TRBD1 identical over 10 junction bases. In nucleotides, the sequence is TGTGCCAGCAGTTTATCGGGACAGGGGACAGAAAAACTGTTTTTT. The resulting protein is CASSLSGQGTEKLFF. With all but the CDR3 taken from the reference TRBV27 and TRBJ1-4 genes, the full variable domain is: EAQVTQNPRYLITVTGKKLTVTCSQNMNHEYMSWYRQDPGLGLRQIYYSMNVEVTDKGDVPEGYKVSRKEKRNFPLILESPSPNQTSLYFCASSLSGQGTEKLFFGSGTQLSVL.